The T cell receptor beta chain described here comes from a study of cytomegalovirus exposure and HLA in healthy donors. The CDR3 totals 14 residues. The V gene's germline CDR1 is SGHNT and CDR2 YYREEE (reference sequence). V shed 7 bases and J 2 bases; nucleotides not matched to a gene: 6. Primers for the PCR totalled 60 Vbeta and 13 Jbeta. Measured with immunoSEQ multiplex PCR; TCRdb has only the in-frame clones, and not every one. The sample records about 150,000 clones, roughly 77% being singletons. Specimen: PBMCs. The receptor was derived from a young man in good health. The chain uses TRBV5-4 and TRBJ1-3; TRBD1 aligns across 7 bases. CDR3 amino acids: CASGKTGAGNTIYF. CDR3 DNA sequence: TGTGCCAGCGGAAAAACAGGGGCTGGAAACACCATATATTTT. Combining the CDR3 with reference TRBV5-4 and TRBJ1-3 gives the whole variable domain ETGVTQSPTHLIKTRGQQVTLRCSSQSGHNTVSWYQQALGQGPQFIFQYYREEENGRGNFPPRFSGLQFPNYSSELNVNALELDDSALYLCASGKTGAGNTIYFGEGSWLTVV.